Here is one TCR beta chain with its context. Trimming stripped 6 bases from V and 4 bases from J, with 10 bases between. There are 14 residues in the CDR3. The germline CDR1 and CDR2 sequences are MNHNS and SASEGT. Sequencing used immunoSEQ multiplex PCR; TCRdb keeps in-frame clones, though not all of them. The sample includes 68,000 or so clones, 92% seen only once; the top ten take approximately 1.5%. The data stem from a study of T cell changes during pregnancy in multiple sclerosis. This TCR derives from a female donor in good health, enrolled as a control in a pregnancy study. V gene TRBV6-1 combines with J gene TRBJ2-6; TRBD2 might be the D (5 bases). The source material was peripheral blood, sampled in the second trimester of pregnancy. CDR3 in DNA: TGTGCCAGCAGGAGGGTCGCCGGGGCCAACGTCCTGACTTTC. It is translated as CASRRVAGANVLTF.